This T cell receptor (beta chain) was found in a study of T cell responses to AZD1222 COVID-19 vaccine. Trimming at V came to 3 bases and at J to 5 bases, leaving 8 bases not matched to a gene. CDR1 is MNHNS, CDR2 SASEGT, per germline. The CDR3 is 16 residues long. Sequenced by immunoSEQ multiplex PCR; TCRdb stores in-frame clones only, minus some. The sample lists 95,000 to 150,000 clones, roughly 88% seen once, with about 6% in the top ten. V usage is TRBV6-1 and J usage is TRBJ2-1, with TRBD1 identical over 9 bases. This clonotype originated in an adult in good health. The specimen comprised peripheral blood, sampled on day 0 of AZD1222 vaccination. The CDR3 reads CASSDPTGGVDNEQFF. The CDR3, as DNA: TGTGCCAGCAGTGACCCGACAGGGGGAGTAGACAATGAGCAGTTCTTC.